A selection of T cell receptor beta chains follows, all from one sample in a study of blood T cells in healthy people across ages. TCRdb re-analysed the 5' RACE reads in MiXCR, keeping a single row per CDR3 protein. The sample comprises 1.5 million to 2 million distinct CDR3 sequences, 28% of which are singletons, and approximately 7.7% rests with the top ten. Sequencing used blood. These receptors all stem from a woman aged 30 to 39 in good health. Both conserved end residues are part of each CDR3. The D gene is left open where the match is weak. Not every row has a clone size; where given, it reads once, few, many or a size class.

j_call | v_call | clone_size | d_call | cdr3_nt | cdr3_aa
TRBJ2-1 | TRBV6-2/TRBV6-3 | - | TRBD1 | TGTGCCAGCAGTTTGGGACAGCCGGTCGAGCAGTTCTTC | CASSLGQPVEQFF
TRBJ2-3 | TRBV29-1 | few | TRBD2 | TGCAGCGGCACAAAAGCGGGGACTGCAGATACGCAGTATTTT | CSGTKAGTADTQYF
TRBJ2-5 | TRBV18 | - | - | TGTGCCAGCTCACCGGGCTGGACTGGAGAGCAGTACTTC | CASSPGWTGEQYF
TRBJ2-7 | TRBV10-3 | few | TRBD2 | TGTGCCTGCGGAAAGGGACTAGCGGCGGTCGAGCAGTACTTC | CACGKGLAAVEQYF
TRBJ2-3 | TRBV5-1 | many | - | TGCGCCAGCGGCAACAGGGTTCGCACAGATACGCAGTATTTT | CASGNRVRTDTQYF
TRBJ2-7 | TRBV4-2 | - | TRBD2 | TGTGCCAGCAGCCAACTGGCTAGCGGGAGCTCCGACTCCTACGAGCAGTGCTTC | CASSQLASGSSDSYEQCF
TRBJ1-1 | TRBV11-2 | - | - | TGTGCCAGCAGCTTAGGAAAATTTGGAGTGAACACTGAAGCTTTCTTT | CASSLGKFGVNTEAFF
TRBJ2-7 | TRBV2 | few | - | TGTGCCAGCAGTGACGGTGGGGGAATCTACGAGCAGTACTTC | CASSDGGGIYEQYF
TRBJ2-7 | TRBV9 | many | TRBD2 | TGTGCCAGCAGTCCAGGACTAGCGGGACCCTACGAGCAGTACTTC | CASSPGLAGPYEQYF
TRBJ2-5 | TRBV29-1 | few | - | TGCAGCGTTGAAGGGGTTACACTACCCGGTGAGACCCAGTACTTC | CSVEGVTLPGETQYF
TRBJ2-7 | TRBV7-2 | few | - | TGTGCCAGCAGCTTAGCGCTATTCGAGTTGACCTACGAGCAGTACTTC | CASSLALFELTYEQYF
TRBJ2-3 | TRBV6-6 | few | - | TGTGCCAGCGGGGGCCCCGCGGGGGATACGCAGTATTTT | CASGGPAGDTQYF
TRBJ2-4 | TRBV28 | - | - | TGTGCCAGCAGTTTCGGCAGGAGAAGGGCCAAAAACATTCAGTACTTC | CASSFGRRRAKNIQYF
TRBJ2-3 | TRBV20-1 | - | - | TGCAGTGCTAGATCCCCGACGGATACGCAGTATTTT | CSARSPTDTQYF
TRBJ2-5 | TRBV7-2 | few | - | TGTGCCAGCAGCTGGGGACAAACAGAGACCCAGTACTTC | CASSWGQTETQYF
TRBJ2-2 | TRBV6-6 | - | - | TGTGCCAGCAGTTCTCAGGGAAGCACCGGGGAGCGGTTTTTT | CASSSQGSTGERFF
TRBJ2-4 | TRBV7-8 | - | - | TGTGCCAGCAGCTTAAGGTTTCTGGAAAACATTCAGTACTTC | CASSLRFLENIQYF
TRBJ2-2 | TRBV20-1 | - | TRBD1 | TGCAGTGCTAGGGGACAGGGGGCCCCTGACACCGGGGAGCTGTTTTTT | CSARGQGAPDTGELFF
TRBJ1-2 | TRBV10-3 | few | - | TGTGCCATCAGTGAGCGGGGCGGCTATGGCTACACCTTC | CAISERGGYGYTF
TRBJ2-4 | TRBV3-1 | - | - | TGTGCCAGCAGCCAAGTATGGTACATTCAGTACTTC | CASSQVWYIQYF
TRBJ2-6 | TRBV2 | many | - | TGTGCCAGCAGGGTCTCTGGGGCCAACGTCCTGACTTTC | CASRVSGANVLTF
TRBJ1-1 | TRBV5-6 | few | - | TGTGCCAGCAGCTCAAGGACAGTAGGCCTCGGAAGGGCTTTCTTT | CASSSRTVGLGRAFF
TRBJ2-7 | TRBV20-1 | - | - | TGCAGTGCTAGAGTAAGGGGTGGGGAGACCCGGTACTTC | CSARVRGGETRYF
TRBJ2-7 | TRBV6-5 | - | - | TGTGCCAGCAGCGCTAGGCCCTCCTACGAGCAGTACTTC | CASSARPSYEQYF
TRBJ2-3 | TRBV28 | - | - | TGTGCCAGCAGTACGGTCATCGGGAATTCGGATACGCAGTATTTT | CASSTVIGNSDTQYF
TRBJ2-5 | TRBV14 | few | - | TGTGCCAGCAGCTCCGCTCTAGGGGCACAAGAGACCCAGTACTTC | CASSSALGAQETQYF
TRBJ2-7 | TRBV7-9 | - | - | TGTGCCAGCAGCGAAACAGTCTCCTACGAGCAGTACTTC | CASSETVSYEQYF
TRBJ2-5 | TRBV29-1 | - | - | TGCAGCGTTGAAGCCATTTCCGGGATCGAAGAGACCCAGTACTTC | CSVEAISGIEETQYF
TRBJ1-2 | TRBV3-1 | few | - | TGTGCCAGCAGCGGTTATACAGGGCCTACTAACTATGGCTACACCTTC | CASSGYTGPTNYGYTF
TRBJ2-5 | TRBV7-2 | - | TRBD2 | TGTGCCAGCAGCGCCGGGACTAGCGGGGGCCCGCAAGAGACCCAGTACTTC | CASSAGTSGGPQETQYF
TRBJ2-1 | TRBV3-1 | - | - | TGTGCCAGCAGCCAAGTATCGGAGAATGAGCAGTTCTTC | CASSQVSENEQFF
TRBJ1-5 | TRBV3-1 | - | TRBD1 | TGTGCCAGCAGCCTAAGCCCCGGGACAGGGGGAGGTCATAGCAATCAGCCCCAGCATTTT | CASSLSPGTGGGHSNQPQHF
TRBJ2-7 | TRBV7-9 | few | TRBD1 | TGTGCCAGCAGCGGGAAGGACAGGTTTGTCTACGAGCAGTACTTC | CASSGKDRFVYEQYF